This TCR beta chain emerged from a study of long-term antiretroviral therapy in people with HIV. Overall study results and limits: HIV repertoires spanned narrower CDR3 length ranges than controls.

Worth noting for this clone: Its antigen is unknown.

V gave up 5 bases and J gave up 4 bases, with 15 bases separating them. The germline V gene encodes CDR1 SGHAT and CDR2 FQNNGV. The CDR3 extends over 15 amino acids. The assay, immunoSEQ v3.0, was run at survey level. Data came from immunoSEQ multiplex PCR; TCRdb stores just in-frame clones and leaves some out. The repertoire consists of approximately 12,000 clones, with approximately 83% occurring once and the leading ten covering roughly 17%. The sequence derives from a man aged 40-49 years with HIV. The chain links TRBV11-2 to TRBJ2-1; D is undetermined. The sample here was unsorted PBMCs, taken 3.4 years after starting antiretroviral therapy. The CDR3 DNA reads TGTGCCAGCAGCCAAGGCGGCGGAAATTACAATGAGCAGTTCTTC. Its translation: CASSQGGGNYNEQFF.